The rows below give T cell receptor beta chains drawn from one sample of a study of CD8+ T cells in alopecia areata. Assay: immunoSEQ multiplex PCR; the TCRdb copy retains only in-frame clones and omits some. The top ten hold about 0.79% of the sample, which has about 98,000 clones, 40% to 55% seen once. The sample comprised CD4+ T cells sorted from blood. These receptors were taken from a human donor with alopecia areata. Both conserved end residues are part of each CDR3. A D gene is named only where the DNA matches it firmly. A clone size is listed for some rows: how often the clone was seen (once, few, many), or a class if it is expanded.

J: TRBJ2-2; V: TRBV29-1; size: .; D: .; CDR3: CSVEDRASANTGELFF; DNA: TGCAGCGTTGAAGATCGCGCCTCCGCGAACACCGGGGAGCTGTTTTTT
J: TRBJ1-6; V: TRBV4-1; size: .; D: .; CDR3: CASSIRESHNSPLHF; DNA: TGCGCCAGCAGCATCCGGGAGTCGCATAATTCACCCCTCCACTTT
J: TRBJ2-7; V: TRBV15; size: .; D: .; CDR3: CATSKRHSYEQYF; DNA: TGTGCCACCAGCAAAAGACACTCCTACGAGCAGTACTTC
J: TRBJ1-2; V: TRBV7-9; size: few; D: .; CDR3: CASSFGGRSGGYTF; DNA: TGTGCCAGCAGCTTCGGGGGTAGATCGGGTGGCTACACCTTC
J: TRBJ1-5; V: TRBV7-9; size: .; D: .; CDR3: CASSSLNQPQHF; DNA: TGTGCCAGCAGCTCTCTAAATCAGCCCCAGCATTTT
J: TRBJ2-5; V: TRBV4-3; size: .; D: TRBD2; CDR3: CASSQEVAPLAGETQYF; DNA: TGCGCCAGCAGCCAAGAGGTTGCGCCACTAGCGGGCGAGACCCAGTACTTC
J: TRBJ1-1; V: TRBV5-6; size: few; D: .; CDR3: CASSRIVGGTEAFF; DNA: TGTGCCAGCAGTCGTATAGTGGGGGGCACTGAAGCTTTCTTT
J: TRBJ2-3; V: TRBV29-1; size: .; D: TRBD1; CDR3: CSVEPGGLYSTDTQYF; DNA: TGCAGCGTTGAACCAGGGGGCCTCTATAGCACAGATACGCAGTATTTT
J: TRBJ2-7; V: TRBV5-1; size: .; D: .; CDR3: CASSGNRGGFDEQYF; DNA: TGCGCCAGCAGCGGGAACAGGGGAGGGTTCGACGAGCAGTACTTC
J: TRBJ1-1; V: TRBV29-1; size: .; D: TRBD1; CDR3: CSVDPGQGVNTEAFF; DNA: TGCAGCGTCGATCCGGGACAGGGAGTGAACACTGAAGCTTTCTTT
J: TRBJ2-7; V: TRBV11-3; size: .; D: .; CDR3: CASSLGGEGYEQYF; DNA: TGTGCCAGCAGCCTTGGAGGGGAAGGGTACGAGCAGTACTTC
J: TRBJ2-1; V: TRBV25-1; size: .; D: .; CDR3: CASSDFSGGGAGNEQFF; DNA: TGTGCCAGCAGTGATTTTAGTGGAGGGGGCGCAGGCAATGAGCAGTTCTTC
J: TRBJ2-7; V: TRBV11-2; size: few; D: TRBD1; CDR3: CASSPDRGYEQYF; DNA: TGTGCCAGCAGCCCCGACAGGGGGTACGAGCAGTACTTC
J: TRBJ1-1; V: TRBV29-1; size: few; D: .; CDR3: CSVGLQGNTEAFF; DNA: TGCAGCGTGGGACTACAAGGGAACACTGAAGCTTTCTTT
J: TRBJ2-3; V: TRBV7-8; size: .; D: .; CDR3: CASSRTTQYF; DNA: TGTGCCAGCAGCCGGACTACGCAGTATTTT
J: TRBJ1-2; V: TRBV5-1; size: .; D: .; CDR3: CASSLDNPSEGYTF; DNA: TGCGCCAGCAGCTTGGACAACCCATCGGAAGGCTACACCTTC
J: TRBJ2-3; V: TRBV28; size: .; D: .; CDR3: CASRSGAGLDTQYF; DNA: TGTGCCAGCAGGTCCGGGGCCGGGTTAGATACGCAGTATTTT
J: TRBJ2-3; V: TRBV29-1; size: few; D: .; CDR3: CSVERQAKDTQYF; DNA: TGCAGCGTTGAACGCCAGGCTAAAGATACGCAGTATTTT
J: TRBJ2-3; V: TRBV29-1; size: few; D: .; CDR3: CSVSTDYERPYF; DNA: TGCAGCGTAAGTACGGACTACGAGAGGCCGTATTTT
J: TRBJ2-2; V: TRBV6-5; size: .; D: .; CDR3: CASSYFPPNTGELFF; DNA: TGTGCCAGCAGTTACTTCCCGCCGAACACCGGGGAGCTGTTTTTT
J: TRBJ1-1; V: TRBV28; size: .; D: .; CDR3: CASSLRSLAIAEAFF; DNA: TGTGCCAGCAGTTTAAGGTCTCTGGCTATCGCTGAAGCTTTCTTT
J: TRBJ2-1; V: TRBV30; size: few; D: TRBD2; CDR3: CAWRLAGAKNEQFF; DNA: TGTGCCTGGAGACTAGCGGGAGCTAAGAATGAGCAGTTCTTC
J: TRBJ2-7; V: TRBV28; size: few; D: TRBD2; CDR3: CASSLGLASYEQYF; DNA: TGTGCCAGCAGTTTGGGACTAGCGTCCTACGAGCAGTACTTC
J: TRBJ2-6; V: TRBV10-3; size: once; D: .; CDR3: CAISGRGSGANVLTF; DNA: TGTGCCATCAGCGGAAGGGGGTCTGGGGCCAACGTCCTGACTTTC
J: TRBJ2-5; V: TRBV28; size: few; D: .; CDR3: CASGSGGARETQYF; DNA: TGTGCCAGCGGCTCCGGGGGAGCGCGGGAGACCCAGTACTTC
J: TRBJ1-1; V: TRBV5-1; size: few; D: .; CDR3: CASSSRGLNTEAFF; DNA: TGCGCCAGCAGCTCGCGGGGACTGAACACTGAAGCTTTCTTT
J: TRBJ1-2; V: TRBV29-1; size: few; D: .; CDR3: CSVEARVYGYTF; DNA: TGCAGCGTTGAGGCCAGGGTTTATGGCTACACCTTC
J: TRBJ2-7; V: TRBV5-4; size: .; D: TRBD1; CDR3: CASSPDRGQYEQYF; DNA: TGTGCCAGCAGTCCTGACAGGGGGCAATACGAGCAGTACTTC
J: TRBJ2-7; V: TRBV28; size: .; D: TRBD1; CDR3: CASRAGQGIYEQYF; DNA: TGTGCCAGCAGGGCGGGACAGGGGATCTACGAGCAGTACTTC